The 23 T cell receptor beta chains below all came from one sample that was sequenced in a study of naive and memory T cell subsets (dated by TCRdb to 2016 to 2017). Libraries came from UMI-ligation and nested PCR. The sequencing machine was an Illumina MiSeq. TCR RNA was reverse transcribed with SuperScript IV using alpha and beta constant region primers for the blood and skin samples. The public reads were reanalyzed by TCRdb: fastp trimming at Q25, MiXCR alignment, in-frame beta chains only. CDR3 protein sequences are deduplicated, and each keeps its most common genes and DNA. Recorded for this sample are about 18,000 distinct CDR3 sequences; about a tenth of them occurred a single time. The ten largest clones represent about 6.5% of the sample. The treatment or condition label on this specimen signifies: skin biopsy from PPD injection site in Mantoux-positive individual. Before reverse transcription, total RNA that had not been cell sorted was treated with RQ1 DNase, with a target input of about 1 to 1000 ng.

The specimen was skin, collected from a tuberculin skin test site. These receptors were taken from an adult in good health.

The table lists this clonotype with many counts. V is TRBV6-4 and J is TRBJ1-1; tentative D call: TRBD1 (6 bases). V was shortened by 3 bases and J by 7 bases, with 15 bases between the two germline ends. CDR3 length: 14 residues. Per germline, CDR1 MRHNA and CDR2 SNTAGT. The CDR3 sequence: CASSESGGQLEAFF. CDR3 coding DNA: TGTGCCAGCAGTGAGTCCGGGGGGCAGCTTGAAGCTTTCTTT.

This clonotype was counted only a few times. One base away lies a much larger clone, so this may be a sequencing read error. CDR3 sequence reads: CSASTSGQIGTGELFF. The CDR3 DNA reads as TGCAGTGCTAGTACTTCCGGACAGATAGGCACCGGGGAGCTGTTTTTT. The chain combines TRBV20-1 with TRBJ2-2, with D possibly TRBD1 on 6 matching bases. Trimming took 3 bases from V and 4 from J, leaving 18 bases between them. CDR1 and CDR2 from the germline V gene are DFQATT and SNEGSKA (reference sequence). CDR3 length equals 16 residues.

This clonotype was observed a handful of times. J is TRBJ2-2 and V is TRBV20-1; D unclear. The CDR3 length is 13 residues. The ends were cut back, 0 bases at V and 6 bases at J, with 8 bases in the middle. From germline, CDR1 is DFQATT and CDR2 SNEGSKA (reference sequence). CDR3 amino acids: CSARDWTAGELFF. The CDR3 coding sequence is TGCAGTGCTAGAGACTGGACCGCCGGGGAGCTGTTTTTT.

This clonotype was seen more than once but under ten times. The CDR3 region is CASSPLFGTGNEQYF. The CDR3 DNA follows: TGTGCCAGCTCACCACTCTTTGGGACAGGGAATGAGCAGTACTTC. This rearrangement joins TRBV18 to TRBJ2-7; 9 bases align to TRBD1. This CDR3 comprises 15 residues. V shed 1 base, J shed 7 bases, and the junction held 8 bases outside the gene matches. CDR1 and CDR2 (germline): KGHSH, LQKENI.

This chain joins TRBV4-2 and TRBJ2-3; D is ambiguous. Germline CDR1 LGHNA, CDR2 YNFKEQ. The CDR3 has 12 residues. Deletions cut 5 bases from V and 1 base from J, with 4 bases between. The CDR3, as DNA: TGTGCCAGCAGCTCGCGCACAGATACGCAGTATTTT. This codes for CASSSRTDTQYF.

In its sample, this clonotype ranks as medium-sized (0.01 to 0.1%). This sequence joins TRBV7-2 and TRBJ2-6; unclear D gene. In germline, CDR1 is SGHTA, CDR2 FQGNSA. This CDR3 has 16 amino acids. V lost 1 base to trimming and J lost 2 bases, with 9 bases between them. The DNA for the CDR3 is TGTGCCAGCAGCTTAGTGCTATATCCTGGGGCCAACGTCCTGACTTTC. Translating gives CASSLVLYPGANVLTF.

This clonotype has a handful of counts. The CDR3 region has the DNA TGCAGCGTTGAGCTAGCGGGAGAAACTCAAAATGAGCAGTTCTTC. Amino acid sequence: CSVELAGETQNEQFF. The rearrangement links TRBV29-1 to TRBJ2-1, with 10 bases aligning to TRBD2. The CDR3 runs to 15 residues. CDR1 is SQVTM, CDR2 ANQGSEA, per germline. The trim removed 3 bases at V and 7 bases at J, leaving 9 bases unmatched.

The rearrangement joins TRBV28 to TRBJ1-3; possibly TRBD1 for D (6 bases). The germline V gene encodes CDR1 MDHEN and CDR2 SYDVKM. There are 14 residues in the CDR3. V was cut by 10 bases and J by 4 bases, with 17 bases left in between. For the CDR3, the DNA is TGTGCCACCGAACAGGGCCCAAGAGGAAACACCATATATTTT. Translation gives CATEQGPRGNTIYF.

The chain joins TRBV19 to TRBJ2-6, with 10 nucleotides matching TRBD1. Germline trimming cut 5 bases from V and 0 bases from J; bases unmatched to any gene: 4. The germline V gene has CDR1 LNHDA and CDR2 SQIVND (reference sequence). This CDR3 is built from 17 residues. The CDR3: CASSSGQGVSGANVLTF. The CDR3, as DNA: TGTGCCAGTAGTTCCGGACAGGGGGTCTCTGGGGCCAACGTCCTGACTTTC.

This clonotype has at least ten counts. The chain combines TRBV12-3 or TRBV12-4 with TRBJ2-1; the D gene is possibly TRBD2 (5 bases). Trimming took 1 base from V and 12 from J, leaving 13 bases between them. The CDR3 sequence is 13 residues long. Written as DNA, the CDR3 is TGTGCCAGCAGTTTAGACACCGGGAAAAGGCAGTTCTTC. It specifies CASSLDTGKRQFF.

This clonotype is medium-sized within its sample. This CDR3 is CSVEVHLSYEQYF. The CDR3 coding sequence is TGCAGCGTTGAAGTGCACCTGTCCTACGAGCAGTACTTC. V is TRBV29-1 and J is TRBJ2-7; D gene uncertain. CDR3 length equals 13 residues. Germline V gives CDR1 SQVTM, CDR2 ANQGSEA. Trimming removed 1 base from V and 1 base from J, with 8 bases in between.

This clonotype is judged medium-sized. The V call is TRBV29-1, the J call TRBJ2-3; D is tentatively TRBD1 or TRBD2 (6 bases each). V lost 2 bases and J lost 5, with 11 bases in between. Germline V gene lookup returns CDR1 SQVTM and CDR2 ANQGSEA. The CDR3 contains 13 residues. The CDR3, as DNA: TGCAGCGTTGAACGGGGGCTCAGAGATACGCAGTATTTT. This translates into CSVERGLRDTQYF.

There are many counts of this clonotype. This chain joins TRBV6-5 and TRBJ2-1; 8 nucleotides match TRBD2. Germline CDR1 is MNHEY and CDR2 is SVGAGI. This CDR3 contains 15 residues. Trimming removed 6 bases from V and 8 bases from J; junction bases left unmatched: 12. CDR3 DNA: TGTGCCAGCAGGCCTGCGGGGGGCGGTGCGGATGAGCAGTTCTTC. Its protein product is CASRPAGGGADEQFF.

The rearrangement uses TRBV5-1 and TRBJ2-7; TRBD1 matches 11 bases. The J segment lost 3 bases and the V segment lost 6 bases, leaving 8 bases of the junction unmatched. This CDR3 comprises 15 residues. Germline loops: CDR1 SGHRS, CDR2 YFSETQ. CDR3 loop: CASTEWGTGGYEQYF. The CDR3 DNA sequence: TGCGCCAGCACCGAATGGGGGACAGGGGGCTACGAGCAGTACTTC.

By proportion, this clonotype is medium-sized. This rearrangement joins TRBV11-2 to TRBJ2-5; TRBD1 matches at 7 bases. The CDR3 loop spans 14 amino acids. Trimming removed 6 bases from V and 5 bases from J; junction bases left unmatched: 9. Germline V gene data show CDR1 as SGHAT and CDR2 as FQNNGV. The CDR3 region is CASRGTVVMETQYF. In DNA, the CDR3 is TGTGCCAGCAGGGGGACAGTCGTTATGGAGACCCAGTACTTC.

This clonotype was seen only a few times. The V call is TRBV6-5, the J call TRBJ2-7, with TRBD2 matching 15 bases. V lost 3 bases and J lost 0; bases outside the gene matches: 9. Germline-derived CDR1 and CDR2 are MNHEY and SVGAGI. The length of the CDR3 is 19 residues. The chain's CDR3 is CASSYYWTSGGGNSYEQYF. In DNA, the CDR3 is TGTGCCAGCAGTTATTACTGGACTAGCGGGGGGGGAAACTCCTACGAGCAGTACTTC.

This clonotype was counted ten times or more. The chain combines TRBV18 with TRBJ2-6, with TRBD1 matching over 10 bases. Per germline, CDR1 KGHSH and CDR2 LQKENI. V lost 3 bases, J lost 3 bases, and 11 bases stayed unmatched. The CDR3 spans 19 residues. The CDR3 region is CASSPDPGQGFGGANVLTF. DNA for the CDR3: TGTGCCAGCTCACCTGACCCGGGACAGGGGTTCGGTGGGGCCAACGTCCTGACTTTC.

This clonotype has ten or more counts. The CDR3 DNA follows: TGCAGTGCCCGGCGGACAGCCGGCACCGGGGAGCTGTTTTTT. It yields the protein CSARRTAGTGELFF. The chain is built from TRBV20-1 and TRBJ2-2; maybe TRBD1 (6 bases). Germline CDR1 is DFQATT and CDR2 is SNEGSKA (reference sequence). Trimming left V 6 bases short and J 4 bases short, with 15 bases between. The CDR3 covers 14 residues.

The rearrangement uses TRBV11-2 and TRBJ2-7; 9 bases fit TRBD1. J was trimmed by 4 bases and V by 0 bases; bases with no gene match: 7. Germline V gene data show CDR1 as SGHAT and CDR2 as FQNNGV. The CDR3 spans 16 residues. The CDR3, as DNA: TGTGCCAGCAGCTTAGACCCCGGACAGGGGTTGTACGAGCAGTACTTC. This translates into CASSLDPGQGLYEQYF. Full variable domain (missing parts from reference TRBV11-2 and TRBJ2-7): EAGVAQSPRYKIIEKRQSVAFWCNPISGHATLYWYQQILGQGPKLLIQFQNNGVVDDSQLPKDRFSAERLKGVDSTLKIQPAKLEDSAVYLCASSLDPGQGLYEQYFGPGTRLTVT.

The V gene is TRBV27, the J gene TRBJ1-4; possibly TRBD1 for D (5 bases). Per germline, CDR1 MNHEY and CDR2 SMNVEV (reference sequence). With 10 bases removed from V and 6 bases from J, the gap between germline ends came to 15 bases. This CDR3 has 13 residues. This CDR3 reads CAIGRAGDEKLFF. CDR3 DNA sequence: TGTGCCATCGGGCGGGCGGGGGATGAAAAACTGTTTTTT.

The table lists this clonotype with many counts. V and J are TRBV29-1 and TRBJ2-7; perhaps TRBD2 as D (5 bases). Trimming left V 0 bases short and J 5 bases short, with 11 bases between. The CDR3 consists of 13 residues. Germline CDR1 and CDR2: SQVTM and ANQGSEA. The chain's CDR3 is CSVEDWAGHEQYF. In nucleotides, the CDR3 is TGCAGCGTTGAAGATTGGGCGGGCCACGAGCAGTACTTC.

There are many counts of this clonotype. This chain joins TRBV21-1 and TRBJ1-5; the table assigns TRBD1, which was not confirmed against the DNA. TRBV21-1 is marked as a pseudogene. The CDR3 runs to 14 residues. CDR3 nucleotide sequence: TGTGCCAGCAGCAACAGGGGGAGCAATCAGCCCCAGCATTTT. Protein sequence: CASSNRGSNQPQHF.

This clonotype was detected ten times or more. In DNA form, the CDR3 reads TGCAGTGCACGATCGACAGCCTACTCCTACGAGCAGTACTTC. Protein product: CSARSTAYSYEQYF. The rearrangement links TRBV20-1 to TRBJ2-7, with D maybe TRBD1 (5 bases). The germline V gene encodes CDR1 DFQATT and CDR2 SNEGSKA (reference sequence). This CDR3 contains 14 residues. V lost 6 bases and J 0 bases, leaving 15 bases between the germline ends.